A selection of T cell receptor beta chains follows, all from one sample in a study of T cell responses to AZD1222 COVID-19 vaccine. The assay was immunoSEQ multiplex PCR, and TCRdb's table has in-frame clones only and misses some. The sample has 75,000 to 90,000 clones, approximately 83% seen once. The sequenced sample was peripheral blood, obtained 28 days after the second AZD1222 dose. The receptors come from an adult who received the AZD1222 COVID-19 vaccine. The CDR3 runs from the conserved cysteine through the conserved F or W. A D gene is named only where the DNA matches it firmly. Clone size, where shown, is once, few, many, or a class for clones that have expanded.

d_gene: TRBD2
abundance: once
len: 16
v_gene: TRBV5-5
j_gene: TRBJ2-3
CDR3aa: CASSLAGASGRNTQYF
CDR3nt: TGTGCCAGCAGCTTGGCCGGGGCTAGCGGGAGAAATACGCAGTATTTT

d_gene: .
abundance: .
len: 14
v_gene: TRBV6-5
j_gene: TRBJ1-2
CDR3aa: CASSGGGGGYGYTF
CDR3nt: TGTGCCAGCAGCGGGGGAGGGGGAGGCTATGGCTACACCTTC

d_gene: .
abundance: .
len: 10
v_gene: TRBV12-3/TRBV12-4
j_gene: TRBJ1-2
CDR3aa: CASSRYGYTF
CDR3nt: TGTGCCAGCAGTCGCTATGGCTACACCTTC

d_gene: TRBD1
abundance: .
len: 15
v_gene: TRBV2
j_gene: TRBJ1-2
CDR3aa: CASILDRGGNYGYTF
CDR3nt: TGTGCCAGCATTCTCGACAGGGGCGGCAACTATGGCTACACCTTC

d_gene: .
abundance: .
len: 15
v_gene: TRBV27
j_gene: TRBJ2-2
CDR3aa: CASKVGQSNTGELFF
CDR3nt: TGTGCCAGCAAAGTAGGACAGTCGAACACCGGGGAGCTGTTTTTT

d_gene: TRBD2
abundance: .
len: 14
v_gene: TRBV20-1
j_gene: TRBJ2-3
CDR3aa: CSASASGRADTQYF
CDR3nt: TGCAGTGCTAGTGCTAGCGGGAGGGCAGATACGCAGTATTTT

d_gene: .
abundance: .
len: 13
v_gene: TRBV7-8
j_gene: TRBJ1-6
CDR3aa: CASRVSDNSPLHF
CDR3nt: TGTGCCAGCAGAGTGAGCGATAATTCACCCCTCCACTTT

d_gene: .
abundance: .
len: 14
v_gene: TRBV4-2
j_gene: TRBJ1-4
CDR3aa: CASSYNRESEKLFF
CDR3nt: TGTGCCAGCAGCTACAATAGGGAAAGTGAAAAACTGTTTTTT

d_gene: .
abundance: .
len: 13
v_gene: TRBV21-1
j_gene: TRBJ2-5
CDR3aa: CASKSTYVETQYF
CDR3nt: TGTGCCAGCAAATCGACGTATGTGGAGACCCAGTACTTC

d_gene: .
abundance: once
len: 14
v_gene: TRBV4-2
j_gene: TRBJ2-2
CDR3aa: CASSQILNTGELFF
CDR3nt: TGTGCCAGCAGCCAAATACTGAACACCGGGGAGCTGTTTTTT

d_gene: TRBD2
abundance: .
len: 16
v_gene: TRBV3-1/TRBV3-2
j_gene: TRBJ2-7
CDR3aa: CASSFLLAGGSYEQYF
CDR3nt: TGTGCCAGCAGCTTCCTACTAGCGGGAGGGTCATACGAGCAGTACTTC

d_gene: .
abundance: once
len: 13
v_gene: TRBV19
j_gene: TRBJ1-2
CDR3aa: CASSMALINGYTF
CDR3nt: TGTGCCAGTAGTATGGCGCTGATTAACGGCTACACCTTC

d_gene: TRBD1
abundance: .
len: 15
v_gene: TRBV28
j_gene: TRBJ2-1
CDR3aa: CASSWGTGSYNEQFF
CDR3nt: TGTGCCAGCAGTTGGGGGACAGGTTCCTACAATGAGCAGTTCTTC

d_gene: .
abundance: many
len: 13
v_gene: TRBV12-3/TRBV12-4
j_gene: TRBJ1-1
CDR3aa: CASSYTEHTEAFF
CDR3nt: TGTGCCAGCAGTTATACAGAGCACACTGAAGCTTTCTTT

d_gene: .
abundance: .
len: 14
v_gene: TRBV12-5
j_gene: TRBJ1-1
CDR3aa: CASGWRQSNTEAFF
CDR3nt: TGTGCTAGTGGTTGGAGACAGAGCAACACTGAAGCTTTCTTT